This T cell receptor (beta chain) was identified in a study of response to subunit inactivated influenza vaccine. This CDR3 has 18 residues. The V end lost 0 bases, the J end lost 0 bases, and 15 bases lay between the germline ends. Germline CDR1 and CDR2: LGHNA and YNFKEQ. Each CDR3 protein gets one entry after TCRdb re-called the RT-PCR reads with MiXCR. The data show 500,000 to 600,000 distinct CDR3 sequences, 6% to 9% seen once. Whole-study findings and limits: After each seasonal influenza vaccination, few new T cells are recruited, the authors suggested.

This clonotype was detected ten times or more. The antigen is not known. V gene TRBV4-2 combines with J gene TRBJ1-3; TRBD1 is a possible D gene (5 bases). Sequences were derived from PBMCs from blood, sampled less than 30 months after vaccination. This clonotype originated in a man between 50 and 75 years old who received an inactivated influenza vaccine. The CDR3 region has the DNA TGTGCCAGCAGCCAAGAAAGGGGAAGCGGCTTCTCTGGAAACACCATATATTTT. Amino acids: CASSQERGSGFSGNTIYF.